This T cell receptor (beta chain) stems from a study of T cell responses to AZD1222 COVID-19 vaccine. Some clones are missing from TCRdb's copy, which holds only in-frame ones; the method was immunoSEQ multiplex PCR. This sample has some 150,000 clones, with under 95% found just once. This clone showed up just once. V was trimmed by 5 bases and J by 0 bases, leaving 7 bases between them. The germline gives CDR1 LNHDA, CDR2 SQIVND (reference sequence). The CDR3 length is 14 residues. Sequenced material: peripheral blood, taken on day 0 of AZD1222 vaccination. The V and J genes are TRBV19 and TRBJ2-2, with D unclear. The TCR was taken from an adult in good health. This CDR3 is CASSPETNTGELFF. CDR3 nucleotide sequence: TGTGCCAGTAGTCCAGAGACGAACACCGGGGAGCTGTTTTTT.